This T cell receptor beta chain is from a study of T cell responses to AZD1222 COVID-19 vaccine. TCRdb's table, derived via immunoSEQ multiplex PCR, lists solely in-frame clones and lacks some. In the table there are about 150,000 clones, about nine tenths of which are singletons. In regard to this clone: What it binds is not known.

The CDR3 loop spans 11 amino acids. V lost 9 bases, J lost 6 bases, and 12 bases lay in between. CDR1 SNHLY and CDR2 FYNNEI come from the germline V gene. Study-wide findings and caveats: The reported proportion of spike-specific TCRs targeting unmutated variant regions was nearly half. The repertoires were collected only after the peak T cell response. The CD4 TCRs associated with vaccination extended across spike and predominated at 160-218 and 743-854. Donor demographics were predominantly white British with a female majority; clonal diversity may be underestimated.

The rearrangement uses TRBV2 and TRBJ2-7, with D unclear. The sequenced sample was peripheral blood, obtained on day 0 of AZD1222 vaccination. The sequence came from an adult in good health. DNA of the CDR3: TGTGCCAGTCAGACAAGGTCCGAGCAGTACTTC. Translation gives CASQTRSEQYF.